This TCR beta chain was observed in a study of blood T cell repertoires in COVID-19. V dropped 3 bases and J dropped 2; count of bases not matched to a gene: 13. Germline-derived CDR1 and CDR2 are SGHKS and YYEKEE (reference sequence). The CDR3 runs 17 residues. The protocol was immunoSEQ multiplex PCR, while the TCRdb copy is restricted to in-frame clones and leaves out a portion. The table has roughly 400,000 clones, approximately 91% seen once. This TCR came from a woman in her 40s who had been exposed to COVID-19. The chain uses TRBV5-5 and TRBJ2-7, with 8 positions matching TRBD1. Sequenced: PBMCs or T cells enriched from blood (not recorded which). The CDR3 nucleotides read TGTGCCAGCAGCTCGGGGACAGGCGGACCCCTAACCTACGAGCAGTACTTC. It translates to CASSSGTGGPLTYEQYF.